This T cell receptor (beta chain) was obtained from a study of CD4 T cells in relation to SARS-CoV-2 and coronaviruses. The method was immunoSEQ multiplex PCR; TCRdb's version includes in-frame clones alone and lacks a portion of them. The sample has 37,000 or so clones; 70% to 90% are singletons. The CDR3 consists of 14 residues. Trimming took 0 bases from V and 2 from J, leaving 7 bases between them. The germline gives CDR1 LGHDT, CDR2 YNNKEL (reference sequence). The chain links TRBV3-1 (or the pseudogene TRBV3-2) to TRBJ2-5, with a weak D call TRBD2 (6 bases). This TCR was sampled from an adult with COVID-19. Sequencing was carried out using memory CD4+ T cells from PBMCs. CDR3 in DNA: TGTGCCAGCAGCCAAGAGGGGGGACAAGAGACCCAGTACTTC. Translated: CASSQEGGQETQYF.